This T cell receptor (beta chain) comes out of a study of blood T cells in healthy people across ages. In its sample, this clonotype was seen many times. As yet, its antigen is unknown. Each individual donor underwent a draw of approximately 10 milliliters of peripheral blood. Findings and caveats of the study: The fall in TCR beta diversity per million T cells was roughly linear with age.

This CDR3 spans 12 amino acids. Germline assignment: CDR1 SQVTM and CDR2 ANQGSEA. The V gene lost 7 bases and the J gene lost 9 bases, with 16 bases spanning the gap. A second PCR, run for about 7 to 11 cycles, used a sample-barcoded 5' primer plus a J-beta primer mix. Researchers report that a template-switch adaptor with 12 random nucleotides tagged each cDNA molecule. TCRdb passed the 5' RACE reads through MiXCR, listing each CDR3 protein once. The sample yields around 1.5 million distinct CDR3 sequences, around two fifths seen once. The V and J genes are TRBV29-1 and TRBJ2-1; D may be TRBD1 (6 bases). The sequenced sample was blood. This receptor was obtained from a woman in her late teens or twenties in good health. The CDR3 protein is CSATSQGTEQFF. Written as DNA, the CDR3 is TGCAGCGCTACATCGCAGGGGACTGAGCAGTTCTTC.